Listed here are 30 T cell receptor beta chains from one sample, sequenced in a study of cytomegalovirus exposure and HLA in healthy donors. Primers: 60 Vbeta forward and 13 Jbeta reverse. Libraries were prepared by immunoSEQ multiplex PCR; TCRdb keeps only in-frame clonotypes and omits some of them. The sample lists around 97,000 clones, approximately 79% occurring once. The sequenced sample was PBMCs. Every receptor here comes from a middle-aged man in good health and CMV-seropositive.

The chain combines TRBV30 with TRBJ1-2, with D hard to call. CDR1 is GTSNPN, CDR2 SVGIG, per germline (reference sequence). The CDR3 totals 13 residues. Trimming pared 0 bases from V and 4 bases from J, leaving 9 bases between. The CDR3 sequence: CAWSVQSLYGYTF. The DNA for the CDR3 is TGTGCCTGGAGTGTACAAAGTCTCTATGGCTACACCTTC.

The chain uses TRBV9 and TRBJ2-2, with D uncertain. The CDR3 has 14 amino acids. Germline assignment: CDR1 SGDLS and CDR2 YYNGEE. Trimming left V 0 bases short and J 1 base short, with 4 bases between. The CDR3 spells CASSVDGNTGELFF. CDR3 bases: TGTGCCAGCAGCGTAGACGGGAACACCGGGGAGCTGTTTTTT.

The chain has TRBV7-9 and TRBJ2-1, with 8 bases identical to TRBD2. CDR3 length: 16 amino acids. With 7 bases clipped from V and 3 bases from J, the junction kept 11 bases outside the gene matches. Germline V gene sequence: CDR1 SEHNR, CDR2 FQNEAQ (reference sequence). CDR3 residues: CASIPPGLEGYNEQFF. The CDR3 DNA is TGTGCCAGCATCCCCCCGGGACTAGAAGGCTACAATGAGCAGTTCTTC.

In its sample, this clone was seen once. V usage is TRBV7-8 and J usage is TRBJ2-1; 12 bases match TRBD1. The CDR3 has 15 amino acids. The V and J ends lost 7 bases and 8 bases, in that order; junction bases with no gene match: 9. From germline, CDR1 is SGHVS and CDR2 FQNEAQ. This chain's CDR3 is CASTRGDRGPHEQFF. As DNA, the CDR3 is TGTGCCAGCACCCGCGGGGACAGGGGGCCCCATGAGCAGTTCTTC.

This clone was seen a single time. The chain joins TRBV7-8 to TRBJ2-2, with unresolved D. CDR3 size: 15 residues. V was cut by 5 bases and J by 4 bases, with 14 bases left in between. The germline V gene encodes CDR1 SGHVS and CDR2 FQNEAQ. CDR3 amino acids: CASSAPSGGTGELFF. Written as DNA, the CDR3 is TGTGCCAGCAGCGCACCGAGTGGCGGCACCGGGGAGCTGTTTTTT.

This chain uses TRBV30 with TRBJ2-7; 7 bases line up with TRBD1. Losses at the gene ends were 0 bases for V and 0 bases for J; bases not matched to a gene: 5. Germline V CDR1 and CDR2: GTSNPN, SVGIG (reference sequence). The CDR3 runs 15 residues. The CDR3 sequence: CAWSVRPGGSYEQYF. The CDR3 nucleotides read TGTGCCTGGAGTGTACGTCCAGGGGGCTCCTACGAGCAGTACTTC.

The table lists this clone with a count of one. J is TRBJ1-1 and V is TRBV18; D is uncertain. In germline, CDR1 is KGHSH, CDR2 LQKENI. The V end lost 4 bases, the J end lost 10 bases, and 13 bases lay between the germline ends. The CDR3 totals 12 residues. Here the CDR3 DNA reads TGTGCCAGCTCACTCAACCGGGAGGTAGCTTTCTTT. Its protein product is CASSLNREVAFF.

The gene calls are TRBV14 and TRBJ2-1, with 11 positions matching TRBD2. V dropped 4 bases and J dropped 2; count of bases not matched to a gene: 4. CDR3 length: 16 amino acids. The germline V gene has CDR1 SGHDN and CDR2 FVKESK. The CDR3 sequence is CASSLIAGGTYNEQFF. CDR3 sequence (DNA): TGTGCCAGCAGCCTCATAGCGGGAGGGACCTACAATGAGCAGTTCTTC.

The V call is TRBV7-9, the J call TRBJ2-1; perhaps TRBD1 as D (6 bases). V lost 3 bases, J lost 5 bases, and 8 bases lay in between. This CDR3 region has 13 residues. Germline V gene data show CDR1 as SEHNR and CDR2 as FQNEAQ (reference sequence). This chain's CDR3 is CASSFAGDNEQFF. The CDR3 DNA sequence: TGTGCCAGCAGCTTTGCAGGGGACAATGAGCAGTTCTTC.

This clone has more than one count but fewer than ten. The chain links TRBV19 to TRBJ2-7; TRBD2 aligns across 8 bases. The germline V gene encodes CDR1 LNHDA and CDR2 SQIVND (reference sequence). Trimming removed 5 bases from V and 4 bases from J; junction bases left unmatched: 1. The CDR3 spans 12 residues. CDR3 DNA: TGTGCCAGTAGTGCTAGCGGGTACGAGCAGTACTTC. It yields the protein CASSASGYEQYF.

This chain joins TRBV9 and TRBJ2-1; 8 nucleotides line up with TRBD2. The CDR3 has 15 residues. The ends lost 4 bases at V and 4 bases at J; junction bases unmatched: 7. Germline loops: CDR1 SGDLS, CDR2 YYNGEE. In DNA, the CDR3 is TGTGCCAGCAGCCCCCCGAGCGGGAGTTACAATGAGCAGTTCTTC. Translating it yields CASSPPSGSYNEQFF.

This chain links TRBV30 with TRBJ2-1; tentatively, D is TRBD2 (5 bases). Looked up from germline, CDR1 is GTSNPN and CDR2 is SVGIG (reference sequence). The CDR3 loop spans 13 amino acids. The V gene lost 0 bases and the J gene lost 10 bases, with 13 bases spanning the gap. CDR3 loop: CAWSVSISGEQFF. CDR3 sequence (DNA): TGTGCCTGGAGTGTATCTATCTCGGGGGAGCAGTTCTTC.

This chain connects TRBV19 to TRBJ2-5; D might be TRBD1 (6 bases). With 3 bases removed from V and 5 bases from J, the gap between germline ends came to 16 bases. The CDR3 is made up of 15 amino acids. The germline CDR1 and CDR2 sequences are LNHDA and SQIVND (reference sequence). This CDR3 is CASSITGSGDETQYF. In DNA, the CDR3 is TGTGCCAGTAGTATTACAGGGTCAGGGGATGAGACCCAGTACTTC.

This clone has only one observation. J is TRBJ2-3 and V is TRBV6-6; the match to TRBD2 covers 13 bases. Looked up from germline, CDR1 is MNHNY and CDR2 is SVGAGI (reference sequence). V was clipped by 10 bases and J by 5 bases; unmatched bases: 9. The CDR3 is 15 amino acids. This chain's CDR3 is CATAGLAGARDTQYF. The CDR3 DNA follows: TGTGCCACCGCCGGACTAGCGGGAGCTCGAGATACGCAGTATTTT.

The chain joins TRBV18 to TRBJ2-7; D perhaps matches TRBD2 (6 bases). V gave up 6 bases and J gave up 5 bases, with 17 bases separating them. Germline lookup yields CDR1 KGHSH and CDR2 LQKENI. The CDR3 has 14 amino acids. In nucleotides, the CDR3 is TGTGCCAGCTCGCCCGGGACTCTCATGCACGAGCAGTACTTC. Amino acids: CASSPGTLMHEQYF.

Worth noting for this clone: One end of the junction varies from germline; a read error may be responsible. V is TRBV28 and J is TRBJ2-1; possible D gene TRBD2, 6 bases. Per the germline V gene, CDR1 is MDHEN and CDR2 is SYDVKM. The CDR3 has 15 residues. Here the CDR3 reads CASSLGEDSYNGQFF. CDR3 coding DNA: TGTGCCAGCAGTTTAGGGGAGGACTCTTACAATGGGCAGTTCTTC.

The genes are TRBV5-1 and TRBJ1-5; 8 bases match TRBD1. CDR1 SGHRS and CDR2 YFSETQ come from the germline V gene. The CDR3 is 15 amino acids. Trimming took 4 bases from V and 4 from J; bases not matched to a gene: 7. This CDR3 is CASSPGQGWNQPQHF. DNA for the CDR3: TGCGCCAGCAGCCCTGGACAGGGCTGGAATCAGCCCCAGCATTTT.

The chain combines TRBV18 with TRBJ2-3; 8 nucleotides agree with TRBD1. Unmatched junction bases numbered 9, after V lost 3 bases and J lost 4 bases. The CDR3 runs to 16 residues. Germline V lookup: CDR1 KGHSH, CDR2 LQKENI. The CDR3 nucleotides are TGTGCCAGCTCACCTCAAGGGGCAGGGGGCCCAGATACGCAGTATTTT. Amino acids: CASSPQGAGGPDTQYF.

The V gene is TRBV2, the J gene TRBJ2-3; D not certain. The CDR3 runs 12 residues. Trimming took 7 bases from V and 4 from J, leaving 9 bases between them. From germline, CDR1 is SNHLY and CDR2 FYNNEI. The CDR3 DNA follows: TGTGCCAGCACTAAAGTGGCAGATACGCAGTATTTT. Translating gives CASTKVADTQYF. The variable domain in full, completed from reference TRBV2 and TRBJ2-3, reads EPEVTQTPSHQVTQMGQEVILRCVPISNHLYFYWYRQILGQKVEFLVSFYNNEISEKSEIFDDQFSVERPDGSNFTLKIRSTKLEDSAMYFCASTKVADTQYFGPGTRLTVL.

The CDR3, as DNA: TGTGCCAGCAGCCAGGATAGCGGGAGGGAAGGCACAGATACGCAGTATTTT. Its translation is CASSQDSGREGTDTQYF. The chain couples TRBV4-2 to TRBJ2-3, with TRBD2 matching 11 bases. The CDR3 consists of 17 residues. Germline assignment: CDR1 LGHNA and CDR2 YNFKEQ. V was pared by 3 bases and J by 1 base, with 6 bases of the junction left unmatched.

The chain is built from TRBV10-3 and TRBJ2-7; 11 bases align to TRBD2. The CDR3 contains 17 residues. Losses at the gene ends were 9 bases for V and 4 bases for J; bases not matched to a gene: 17. The germline V gene has CDR1 ENHRY and CDR2 SYGVKD. Here the CDR3 DNA reads TGTGCCATGCGACCTCGGACTAGCGGGTTAAGACTTTACGAGCAGTACTTC. Its translation is CAMRPRTSGLRLYEQYF.

The chain combines TRBV9 with TRBJ1-2; TRBD1 agrees at 7 bases. Germline CDR1 is SGDLS and CDR2 is YYNGEE. The CDR3 loop spans 15 amino acids. V lost 4 bases to trimming and J lost 6 bases; unmatched junction nucleotides: 12. CDR3 nucleotide sequence: TGTGCCAGCAGCTTCGAACAGGGGTCCATCGATGGCTACACCTTC. Its translation: CASSFEQGSIDGYTF.

The chain links TRBV5-6 to TRBJ2-5; a weak D match, TRBD1 (6 bases). Germline V gives CDR1 SGHDT, CDR2 YYEEEE. The CDR3 has 14 residues. Trimming cost V 1 base and J 5 bases, with 12 bases left between them. In nucleotides, the CDR3 is TGTGCCAGCAGCTTGCAACAGGGTTTGGAGACCCAGTACTTC. Encoded protein: CASSLQQGLETQYF.

CDR3 in amino acids: CASIAGVWSGELFF. DNA for the CDR3: TGTGCCAGCATAGCGGGAGTTTGGTCCGGGGAGCTGTTTTTT. The V call is TRBV6-1, the J call TRBJ2-2; 9 positions agree with TRBD2. This CDR3 comprises 14 residues. Unmatched junction bases numbered 6, after V lost 7 bases and J lost 6 bases. Per germline, CDR1 MNHNS and CDR2 SASEGT.

The chain combines TRBV19 with TRBJ2-2; D is ambiguous. The germline V gene has CDR1 LNHDA and CDR2 SQIVND (reference sequence). The CDR3 consists of 13 residues. V lost 9 bases to trimming and J lost 1 base, with 9 bases between them. In DNA, the CDR3 is TGTGCCAGCAGCGACTTGAACACCGGGGAGCTGTTTTTT. Amino acids: CASSDLNTGELFF. The full variable domain, its missing parts supplied by reference TRBV19 and TRBJ2-2, is DGGITQSPKYLFRKEGQNVTLSCEQNLNHDAMYWYRQDPGQGLRLIYYSQIVNDFQKGDIAEGYSVSREKKESFPLTVTSAQKNPTAFYLCASSDLNTGELFFGEGSRLTVL.

This chain uses TRBV7-9 with TRBJ2-1, with D possibly TRBD1 on 5 matching bases. CDR1 SEHNR and CDR2 FQNEAQ come from the germline V gene (reference sequence). This CDR3 is built from 12 residues. The germline V and J ends were trimmed by 5 bases and 8 bases, with 10 bases remaining between them. CDR3 residues: CASSLRRDEQFF. Here the CDR3 DNA reads TGTGCCAGCAGCCTCCGCAGGGATGAGCAGTTCTTC.

V gene TRBV7-6 combines with J gene TRBJ1-4; no clear D. V lost 7 bases, J lost 7 bases, and 13 bases lay in between. Germline CDR1 and CDR2: SGHVS and FNYEAQ. The CDR3 is 13 residues long. The CDR3 is CASTPRGGEKLFF. In DNA form, the CDR3 reads TGTGCCAGCACCCCGCGGGGTGGTGAAAAACTGTTTTTT.

CDR3 protein: CASSQDTGAAGIGNEQFF. Written as DNA, the CDR3 is TGCGCCAGCAGCCAAGATACCGGGGCGGCGGGAATAGGGAATGAGCAGTTCTTC. The chain carries TRBV4-1 and TRBJ2-1, with a possible D match to TRBD2 (6 bases). With 0 bases removed from V and 7 bases from J, the gap between germline ends came to 22 bases. The CDR3 has 18 amino acids. CDR1 is MGHRA and CDR2 is YSYEKL in the germline V gene.

This sequence joins TRBV7-8 and TRBJ1-4, with TRBD1 identical over 9 bases. The V segment lost 1 base and the J segment 10 bases; nucleotides outside the gene matches: 7. Per germline, CDR1 SGHVS and CDR2 FQNEAQ. The CDR3 is 15 residues long. The CDR3 coding sequence is TGTGCCAGCAGCTTAGATGGACAGGGGCCTCGAAAACTGTTTTTT. This translates into CASSLDGQGPRKLFF.

This clone showed up just a few times. The chain has TRBV2 and TRBJ2-1, with 8 bases matching TRBD2. V was clipped by 4 bases and J by 8 bases; unmatched bases: 19. This CDR3 spans 18 amino acids. CDR1 SNHLY and CDR2 FYNNEI come from the germline V gene. CDR3 residues: CASSALAPKGLATDEQFF. CDR3 in DNA: TGTGCCAGCAGTGCTTTGGCTCCTAAAGGACTAGCAACGGATGAGCAGTTCTTC.